Listed here are 2 T cell receptor beta chains from one sample, sequenced in a study of cytomegalovirus exposure and HLA in healthy donors. PCR employed 60 Vbeta and 13 Jbeta primers. Measured with immunoSEQ multiplex PCR; TCRdb has only the in-frame clones, and not every one. The table has 95,000 to 150,000 clones, 70% to 85% seen once. Sample: PBMCs. The source of these receptors is a man aged 40-49 years in good health and CMV-seropositive.

There are a few counts of this clone. This chain uses TRBV2 with TRBJ2-3, with 7 bases matching TRBD2. V dropped 9 bases and J dropped 1; count of bases not matched to a gene: 1. The CDR3 has 12 residues. The V gene's germline CDR1 is SNHLY and CDR2 FYNNEI. DNA for the CDR3: TGTGCCAGAACTAGCGGCACAGATACGCAGTATTTT. Its translation: CARTSGTDTQYF.

This clone counts as large. The CDR3 bases are TGCGCCAGCAGCTTTGGGACAGGGGGTGTCAACGAGCAGTACTTC. It yields the protein CASSFGTGGVNEQYF. The rearrangement uses TRBV5-1 and TRBJ2-7, with 11 bases fitting TRBD1. Trimming cost V 2 bases and J 5 bases; bases outside gene matches: 6. CDR3 length: 15 residues. The germline V gene has CDR1 SGHRS and CDR2 YFSETQ.